The entry that follows covers one T cell receptor beta chain sequence. The antigen is undetermined. This sample was included in a study of T-cell memory formation after mild COVID-19. Findings and caveats of the study: There was a balanced CD4/CD8 profile in clones contracting day 15 to 85, and later expanders leaned CD4+.

A single record per CDR3 protein comes from TCRdb applying MiXCR to the 5' RACE reads. The sample shows about 360,000 distinct CDR3 sequences, approximately 15% of them seen only once. The sequence was collected from a man aged 18 to 29 who had mild COVID-19 (a few samples of this study predate the infection). Cell type and time point are not known. Sequences were obtained from PBMCs or a T cell subset sorted from them (not recorded which).

CDR3 DNA: TGTGCCAGCTCACCACCTCCCGGGGGCGGAAATGAAGCTTTCTTT. This sequence encodes CASSPPPGGGNEAFF. The J gene is TRBJ1-1, the V gene TRBV18; possibly TRBD1 for D (6 bases). The CDR3 extends over 15 amino acids. V lost 0 bases and J 7 bases, leaving 15 bases between the germline ends. Germline assignment: CDR1 KGHSH and CDR2 LQKENI.